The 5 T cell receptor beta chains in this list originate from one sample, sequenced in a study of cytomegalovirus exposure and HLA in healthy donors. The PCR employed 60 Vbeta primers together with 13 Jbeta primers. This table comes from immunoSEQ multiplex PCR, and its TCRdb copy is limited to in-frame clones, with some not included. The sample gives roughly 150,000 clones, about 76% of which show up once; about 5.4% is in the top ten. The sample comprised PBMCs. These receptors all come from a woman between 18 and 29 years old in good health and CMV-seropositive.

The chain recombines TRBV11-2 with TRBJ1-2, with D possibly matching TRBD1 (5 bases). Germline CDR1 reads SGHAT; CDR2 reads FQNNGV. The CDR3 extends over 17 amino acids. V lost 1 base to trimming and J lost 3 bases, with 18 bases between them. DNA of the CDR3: TGTGCCAGCAGCTTAGGTCGATTGGGGGGAACGGACTATGGCTACACCTTC. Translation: CASSLGRLGGTDYGYTF.

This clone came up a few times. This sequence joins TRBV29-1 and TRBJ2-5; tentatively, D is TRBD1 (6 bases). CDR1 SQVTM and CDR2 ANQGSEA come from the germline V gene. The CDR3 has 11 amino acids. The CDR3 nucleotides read TGCAGTGCTTGGGGGCGGGAGACCCAGTACTTC. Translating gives CSAWGRETQYF.

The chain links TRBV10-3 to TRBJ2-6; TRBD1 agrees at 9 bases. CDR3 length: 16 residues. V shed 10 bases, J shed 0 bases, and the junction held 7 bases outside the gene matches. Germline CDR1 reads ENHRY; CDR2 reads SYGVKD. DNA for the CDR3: TGTGCCACTGCGAGGGGACAGGGCTCTGGGGCCAACGTCCTGACTTTC. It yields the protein CATARGQGSGANVLTF.

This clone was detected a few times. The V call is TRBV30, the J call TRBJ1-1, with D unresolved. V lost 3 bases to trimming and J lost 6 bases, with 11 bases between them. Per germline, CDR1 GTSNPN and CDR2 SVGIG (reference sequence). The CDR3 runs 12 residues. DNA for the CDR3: TGTGCCTGGAGCCTAGTAGACCCTGAAGCTTTCTTT. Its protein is CAWSLVDPEAFF. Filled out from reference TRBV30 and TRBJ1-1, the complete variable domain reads SQTIHQWPATLVQPVGSPLSLECTVEGTSNPNLYWYRQAAGRGLQLLFYSVGIGQISSEVPQNLSASRPQDRQFILSSKKLLLSDSGFYLCAWSLVDPEAFFGQGTRLTVV.

The chain's CDR3 is CADPGGNHNEQFF. The CDR3, as DNA: TGTGCCGACCCCGGGGGGAACCACAATGAGCAGTTCTTC. The chain recombines TRBV5-3 with TRBJ2-1, with 7 bases identical to TRBD2. TRBV5-3 counts as an open reading frame of uncertain function. This CDR3 comprises 13 residues. J gave up 5 bases and V 10 bases, and 9 bases lay outside the gene matches.